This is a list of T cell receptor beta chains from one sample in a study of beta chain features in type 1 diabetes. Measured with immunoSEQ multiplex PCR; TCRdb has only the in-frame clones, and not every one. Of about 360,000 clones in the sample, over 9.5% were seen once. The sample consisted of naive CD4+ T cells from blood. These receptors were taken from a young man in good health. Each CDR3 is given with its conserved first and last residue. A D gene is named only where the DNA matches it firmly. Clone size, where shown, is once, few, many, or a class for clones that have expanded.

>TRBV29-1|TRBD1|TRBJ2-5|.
TGCAGCGTTGAACGGACAGGGTTGGAGACCCAGTACTTC
CSVERTGLETQYF
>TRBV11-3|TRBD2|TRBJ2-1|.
TGTGCCAGCAGCCCGGGACTAGCGAACTACAATGAGCAGTTCTTC
CASSPGLANYNEQFF
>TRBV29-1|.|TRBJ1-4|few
TGCAGCGTTGACAAGGCAGGGAATAATGAAAAACTGTTTTTT
CSVDKAGNNEKLFF
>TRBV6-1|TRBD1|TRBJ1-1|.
TGTGCCAGCAGTGAGACAGGGAGAAACACTGAAGCTTTCTTT
CASSETGRNTEAFF
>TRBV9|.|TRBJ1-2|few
TGTGCCAGCAACCAACTCTCCACTAACTATGGCTACACCTTC
CASNQLSTNYGYTF
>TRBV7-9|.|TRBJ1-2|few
TGTGCCAGCAGCCTCGACCATCTGGGGGCCTATGGCTACACCTTC
CASSLDHLGAYGYTF
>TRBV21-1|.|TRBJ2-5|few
TGTGCCAGCAGCTCGCGTAGCGGGCAGCAGACCCAGTACTTC
CASSSRSGQQTQYF
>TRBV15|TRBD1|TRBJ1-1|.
TGTGCCACCCAGGGACAGACAGGGACTGAAGCTTTCTTT
CATQGQTGTEAFF
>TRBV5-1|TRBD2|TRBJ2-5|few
TGCGCCAGCAGCTGGAGTCTAGCGGGGGGTGAGACCCAGTACTTC
CASSWSLAGGETQYF
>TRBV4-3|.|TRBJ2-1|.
TGCGCCAGCAGCCAAGTACCCCAGAGGGAACAGTTCTTC
CASSQVPQREQFF
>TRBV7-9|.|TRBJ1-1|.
TGTGCCAGCAGCTTAGGCCCAGGGTATCGTACTGAAGCTTTCTTT
CASSLGPGYRTEAFF
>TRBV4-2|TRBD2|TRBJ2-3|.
TGTGCCAGCAGCAAGGGACTAGCGCAAGATACGCAGTATTTT
CASSKGLAQDTQYF